This T cell receptor beta chain was profiled in a study of blood T cells in healthy people across ages. The V gene lost 1 base and the J gene lost 7 bases, with 14 bases spanning the gap. This CDR3 is 15 amino acids long. Looked up from germline, CDR1 is LGHNA and CDR2 is YNFKEQ. A second 7 to 11 cycle PCR used barcoded and J-beta primers. TCRdb processed the 5' RACE reads anew with MiXCR; each CDR3 protein has one entry. The repertoire holds about 810,000 distinct CDR3 sequences, around 34% seen once, with over 10% in the top ten. This chain uses TRBV4-2 with TRBJ1-5; the D gene is possibly TRBD1 (5 bases). The source of this sequence is a man between 18 and 35 years old in good health. The material sequenced was blood. The CDR3 DNA is TGTGCCAGCAGCCAAGCTCGGGGGAGTGGGCAGCCCCAGCATTTT. Amino acids: CASSQARGSGQPQHF.